This T cell receptor (beta chain) was retrieved from a study of blood T cell repertoires in COVID-19. Study details: Donors in the United States, Italy and Spain gave samples during acute or convalescent COVID-19. Nucleic acid was either cDNA or gDNA, and it came from T cells, B-cell-depleted T cells, or PBMCs.

There are a few counts of this clone. As processed by the authors: Researchers report that nucleated cell counts were estimated from reference gene primer amplification. Using immunoSEQ multiplex PCR, the repertoire was profiled, and TCRdb retains in-frame clones only, with some absent. The V and J calls and clone size were taken over from that table, and D and trimming were inferred from the DNA. The profile covers under 120,000 clones, with around 83% appearing a single time and 2.1% taken by the ten largest. The trim removed 7 bases at V and 4 bases at J, leaving 5 bases unmatched. This CDR3 is built from 12 residues. Germline values: CDR1 GTSNPN, CDR2 SVGIG (reference sequence).

The chain couples TRBV30 to TRBJ1-2; the match to TRBD1 covers 8 bases. The origin of this receptor is a human donor in a cohort sampled during active COVID-19. Sequencing input: peripheral blood. The CDR3 loop reads CALDRARYGYTF. The CDR3 DNA reads TGTGCCTTGGACAGGGCTCGCTATGGCTACACCTTC.